These 32 T cell receptor beta chains were all obtained from the same sample, sequenced in a study of T cells in Graves' hyperthyroidism and ophthalmopathy. There were TCR beta CDR3 regions amplified from RNA transcripts. The HTBI primer set drove a first-round RT-PCR of the TCR CDR3. TCRdb reanalysed the multiplex PCR reads using MiXCR and keeps one entry per CDR3 protein. The sample has about 290,000 distinct CDR3 sequences, roughly 13% seen once; the top ten hold about 8%. The sequenced material came from blood. These receptors were taken from a woman between 25 and 40 years old with Graves' hyperthyroidism that later progressed to Graves' ophthalmopathy.

The V gene is TRBV7-9, the J gene TRBJ1-1; 11 positions agree with TRBD1. CDR1 is SEHNR and CDR2 is FQNEAQ in the germline V gene (reference sequence). V was pared by 5 bases and J by 5 bases, with 4 bases of the junction left unmatched. This CDR3 contains 14 residues. The CDR3 coding sequence is TGTGCCAGCAGCGGGGACAGGGGGGAGACTGAAGCTTTCTTT. Its protein is CASSGDRGETEAFF.

This clonotype was seen at least ten times. The chain joins TRBV7-8 to TRBJ2-3; D not resolved. CDR1 is SGHVS and CDR2 is FQNEAQ in the germline V gene. The V and J ends lost 2 bases and 5 bases respectively, with 8 bases between them. CDR3 length: 13 residues. CDR3 DNA: TGTGCCAGCAGCTTAACCCATGAAGATACGCAGTATTTT. Its translation is CASSLTHEDTQYF.

At least ten counts were recorded for this clonotype. This chain links TRBV28 with TRBJ2-3, with D unresolved. The germline gives CDR1 MDHEN, CDR2 SYDVKM. The CDR3 contains 11 residues. V lost 6 bases, J lost 6 bases, and 7 bases lay in between. Here the CDR3 reads CASRRVDTQYF. CDR3 DNA: TGTGCCAGCAGACGAGTGGATACGCAGTATTTT.

This clonotype was recorded at least ten times. The V call is TRBV5-5, the J call TRBJ1-2; tentatively, D is TRBD1 (5 bases). The CDR3 totals 14 residues. V gave up 0 bases and J gave up 4 bases, with 10 bases separating them. Germline V gene lookup returns CDR1 SGHKS and CDR2 YYEKEE (reference sequence). The CDR3 sequence: CASSLGGDAYGYTF. The CDR3 DNA follows: TGTGCCAGCAGCTTGGGGGGGGACGCCTATGGCTACACCTTC.

This clonotype was recorded many times. The CDR3 protein is CASSLEAGDEQYF. CDR3 DNA sequence: TGTGCCAGCAGTTTGGAAGCGGGCGACGAGCAGTACTTC. The chain joins TRBV28 to TRBJ2-7; maybe TRBD2 (6 bases). Germline loops: CDR1 MDHEN, CDR2 SYDVKM. V was pared by 3 bases and J by 5 bases, with 11 bases between. The CDR3 consists of 13 residues.

As to this clonotype: Just one base apart from a much larger clone, this may be a read error. V is TRBV6-2 or TRBV6-3 and J is TRBJ2-2, with 9 bases matching TRBD1. With 5 bases clipped from V and 2 bases from J, the junction kept 18 bases outside the gene matches. The CDR3 totals 20 residues. Germline CDR1 is MNHEY and CDR2 is SVGEGT. In DNA form, the CDR3 reads TGTGCCAGCAGTGATTTGTGGGATTGGGGACAGGGCGAAAACACCGGGGAGCTGTTTTTT. Translating gives CASSDLWDWGQGENTGELFF.

The sample holds many counts of this clonotype. The rearrangement joins TRBV15 to TRBJ2-7, with D perhaps TRBD1 (5 bases). The germline CDR1 and CDR2 sequences are LNHNV and YYDKDF (reference sequence). The CDR3 has 16 residues. V was shortened by 2 bases and J by 0 bases, with 14 bases between the two germline ends. In DNA, the CDR3 is TGTGCCACCAGCAGACGTGATTTGGACAACTCCTACGAGCAGTACTTC. This gives the protein CATSRRDLDNSYEQYF.

This clonotype has a count of ten or more. The V gene is TRBV6-2 or TRBV6-3, the J gene TRBJ2-7, with D hard to call. The V gene's germline CDR1 is MNHEY and CDR2 SVGEGT. The ends were cut back, 7 bases at V and 3 bases at J, with 13 bases in the middle. There are 13 residues in the CDR3. The CDR3 sequence: CASKFELFYEQYF. CDR3 DNA sequence: TGTGCCAGCAAATTCGAACTATTCTACGAGCAGTACTTC.

Notes on this clonotype: This may be a read error, as it is one base from a much larger clone. J is TRBJ1-2 and V is TRBV4-2; D perhaps matches TRBD1 (5 bases). Trimming pared 0 bases from V and 8 bases from J, leaving 10 bases between. This CDR3 has 13 residues. Looked up from germline, CDR1 is LGHNA and CDR2 is YNFKEQ. The CDR3 sequence is CASSQDPKGGYTF. As DNA, the CDR3 is TGTGCCAGCAGCCAAGACCCCAAGGGGGGCTACACCTTC.

This clonotype has more than one count but fewer than ten. The rearrangement uses TRBV20-1 and TRBJ2-7, with D possibly being TRBD2 (7 bases). Trimming removed 0 bases from V and 6 bases from J, with 18 bases in between. Germline-derived CDR1 and CDR2 are DFQATT and SNEGSKA (reference sequence). This CDR3 is built from 15 residues. CDR3 loop: CSAREGGQSFLEQYF. CDR3 nucleotide sequence: TGCAGTGCTAGAGAGGGGGGGCAGAGTTTCCTCGAGCAGTACTTC.

In its sample, this clonotype was seen many times. The CDR3 bases are TGTGCCAGCGGACTGAGAGATCCCGGTGATACGCAGTATTTT. As protein: CASGLRDPGDTQYF. The chain is built from TRBV7-3 and TRBJ2-3; D is possibly TRBD2 (5 bases). The ends were cut back, 8 bases at V and 6 bases at J, with 18 bases in the middle. This CDR3 is built from 14 residues. Germline CDR1 and CDR2: SGHTA and FQGTGA.

This clonotype was detected ten times or more. The chain carries TRBV5-1 and TRBJ2-7, with 9 positions matching TRBD2. The CDR3 runs to 13 residues. The V gene end was trimmed by 5 bases and the J gene end by 3 bases; junction bases not matched to a gene: 3. CDR1 and CDR2 (germline): SGHRS, YFSETQ. The CDR3 loop reads CASSRAGGYEQYF. DNA of the CDR3: TGCGCCAGCAGTCGAGCGGGAGGCTACGAGCAGTACTTC.

This clonotype was recorded at least ten times. The rearrangement links TRBV7-2 to TRBJ2-7, with D possibly TRBD1 on 6 matching bases. V was shortened by 1 base and J by 0 bases, with 10 bases between the two germline ends. This CDR3 is built from 15 residues. Germline CDR1 and CDR2: SGHTA and FQGNSA. The CDR3 nucleotides read TGTGCCAGCAGCTTAGTCAGGGGTCCCTCCTACGAGCAGTACTTC. This codes for CASSLVRGPSYEQYF.

This clonotype was detected ten times or more. The CDR3 bases are TGTGCCAGCAGTTTCCGAAAAAACAATGAGCAGTTCTTC. Translating gives CASSFRKNNEQFF. The chain couples TRBV27 to TRBJ2-1; no clear D gene. V was shortened by 3 bases and J by 5 bases, with 8 bases between the two germline ends. The CDR3 has 13 residues. The V gene's germline CDR1 is MNHEY and CDR2 SMNVEV (reference sequence).

The gene calls are TRBV19 and TRBJ1-1; no definite D call. The CDR3 is 11 residues long. V dropped 3 bases and J dropped 11 bases, with 10 bases sitting between them. CDR1 and CDR2 from the germline V gene are LNHDA and SQIVND (reference sequence). For the CDR3, the DNA is TGTGCCAGTAGTATGTTTGATCGGGCTTTCTTT. This gives the protein CASSMFDRAFF.

This clonotype came up a few times. The gene calls are TRBV9 and TRBJ2-3, with 10 positions matching TRBD2. In germline, CDR1 is SGDLS, CDR2 YYNGEE. The CDR3 totals 17 residues. V shed 0 bases, J shed 3 bases, and the junction held 7 bases outside the gene matches. The CDR3, as DNA: TGTGCCAGCAGCGTAGTCTCGAGCGGGAGGGGGACAGATACGCAGTATTTT. Its protein product is CASSVVSSGRGTDTQYF.

The table lists this clonotype with many counts. J is TRBJ2-1 and V is TRBV6-2 or TRBV6-3; 8 bases line up with TRBD2. The CDR3 length is 13 residues. With 6 bases clipped from V and 8 bases from J, the junction kept 6 bases outside the gene matches. From germline, CDR1 is MNHEY and CDR2 SVGEGT. The CDR3 here is CASSPRTSHEQFF. In DNA form, the CDR3 reads TGTGCCAGCAGCCCACGGACTAGCCATGAGCAGTTCTTC.

This clonotype appeared many times. V is TRBV9 and J is TRBJ1-4; TRBD1 matches at 7 bases. Germline trimming cut 4 bases from V and 5 bases from J; bases unmatched to any gene: 11. This CDR3 has 16 amino acids. In germline, CDR1 is SGDLS, CDR2 YYNGEE. For the CDR3, the DNA is TGTGCCAGCAGCCCATTCGGACAGGTTGCGAATGAAAAACTGTTTTTT. It translates to CASSPFGQVANEKLFF.

This clonotype occurred many times. This chain connects TRBV7-9 to TRBJ2-1; D uncertain. V was cut by 2 bases and J by 6 bases, with 14 bases left in between. This CDR3 is built from 15 residues. Germline V gene data show CDR1 as SEHNR and CDR2 as FQNEAQ (reference sequence). CDR3 in amino acids: CASSLINAYTNEQFF. Here the CDR3 DNA reads TGTGCCAGCAGCTTAATCAATGCTTATACCAATGAGCAGTTCTTC.

This clonotype was recorded at least ten times. The rearrangement links TRBV7-9 to TRBJ2-7; 8 nucleotides agree with TRBD2. The CDR3 length is 13 residues. V shed 4 bases, J shed 12 bases, and the junction held 11 bases outside the gene matches. CDR1 is SEHNR and CDR2 is FQNEAQ in the germline V gene (reference sequence). The CDR3, as DNA: TGTGCCAGCAGCTCGAGCGGGAGCCCGTTCCTGTACTTC. Translating it yields CASSSSGSPFLYF.

This clonotype was recorded many times. V and J are TRBV28 and TRBJ1-6, with D maybe TRBD1 (5 bases). Germline CDR1 and CDR2: MDHEN and SYDVKM. This CDR3 is 20 amino acids long. V was clipped by 4 bases and J by 0 bases, with 22 bases between them. The CDR3, as DNA: TGTGCCAGCAGTTCCCTGATGGACAACTTTGAGGGCTCCTATAATTCACCCCTCCACTTT. Its translation is CASSSLMDNFEGSYNSPLHF.

In this sample, this clonotype turned up a few times. The chain is built from TRBV28 and TRBJ1-2; 7 nucleotides line up with TRBD1. Germline CDR1 reads MDHEN; CDR2 reads SYDVKM. This CDR3 spans 13 amino acids. J was trimmed by 6 bases and V by 6 bases; bases with no gene match: 7. This chain's CDR3 is CASSSNGQDGYTF. DNA for the CDR3: TGTGCCAGCAGCTCGAACGGACAGGATGGCTACACCTTC.

This clonotype was found many times. The V call is TRBV7-9, the J call TRBJ1-6, with no clear D. V shed 8 bases and J shed 5 bases, with 10 bases lying between them. Germline CDR1 reads SEHNR; CDR2 reads FQNEAQ (reference sequence). The CDR3 has 13 residues. The CDR3: CASGSGNNSPLHF. The CDR3 DNA sequence: TGTGCCAGCGGCAGCGGGAATAATTCACCCCTCCACTTT.

Concerning this clonotype itself: The conserved phenylalanine or tryptophan normally closing the CDR3 is absent here, so this likely arose from a read error. The rearrangement joins TRBV4-1 to TRBJ2-7, with D hard to call. Germline CDR1 reads MGHRA; CDR2 reads YSYEKL. The CDR3 totals 13 residues. Between the trimmed V and J ends, which lost 0 bases and 3 bases, there was a span of 6 bases. The CDR3 protein is CASSQEQIYEQYL. CDR3 DNA sequence: TGCGCCAGCAGCCAAGAACAGATCTACGAGCAGTACCTC.

This clonotype was found many times. The J gene is TRBJ2-5, the V gene TRBV24-1; TRBD2 might be the D (6 bases). V lost 3 bases and J 5 bases, leaving 12 bases between the germline ends. Germline V gene lookup returns CDR1 KGHDR and CDR2 SFDVKD. The CDR3 is made up of 14 amino acids. As DNA, the CDR3 is TGTGCCACCAGTGATGGCGGGGTGCGGGAGACCCAGTACTTC. Translated: CATSDGGVRETQYF.

The chain's CDR3 is CASSRVGTSRDEQFF. The CDR3 DNA reads as TGTGCCAGCAGCCGGGTCGGGACTAGCAGGGATGAGCAGTTCTTC. This chain connects TRBV4-2 to TRBJ2-1; TRBD2 matches 9 bases. The CDR3 has 15 amino acids. V gave up 4 bases and J gave up 8 bases; unmatched junction bases: 9. The germline V gene has CDR1 LGHNA and CDR2 YNFKEQ.

The chain uses TRBV7-2 and TRBJ2-3; unclear D gene. Trimming stripped 3 bases from V and 5 bases from J, with 6 bases between. Germline assignment: CDR1 SGHTA and CDR2 FQGNSA. This CDR3 has 12 amino acids. CDR3 bases: TGTGCCAGCAGCTTCTTTTTAGATACGCAGTATTTT. This gives the protein CASSFFLDTQYF.

In its sample, this clonotype was seen many times. The CDR3 DNA sequence: TGTGCCAGCAGTGAAGTCCCCGGGACTAGCGGGAGGTGGTTCTTC. Translated: CASSEVPGTSGRWFF. The V call is TRBV2, the J call TRBJ2-1; 15 nucleotides line up with TRBD2. Germline CDR1 and CDR2: SNHLY and FYNNEI. The CDR3 spans 15 residues. J gave up 15 bases and V 1 base, and 7 bases lay outside the gene matches.

This clonotype was observed at least ten times. The rearrangement joins TRBV6-1 to TRBJ1-3, with a tentative D call TRBD1 (5 bases). From germline, CDR1 is MNHNS and CDR2 SASEGT. CDR3 size: 14 residues. Trimming cost V 7 bases and J 0 bases, with 10 bases left between them. CDR3 coding DNA: TGTGCCAGCACGCAGGGTAGCTCTGGAAACACCATATATTTT. It yields the protein CASTQGSSGNTIYF.

This clonotype has only a few counts. V and J are TRBV2 and TRBJ2-7, with a tentative D call TRBD1 (5 bases). In germline, CDR1 is SNHLY, CDR2 FYNNEI. V lost 1 base, J lost 0 bases, and 10 bases lay in between. The CDR3 is made up of 15 amino acids. The CDR3 loop is CASSEGPTASYEQYF. Written as DNA, the CDR3 is TGTGCCAGCAGTGAAGGACCGACAGCCTCCTACGAGCAGTACTTC.

CDR3 in amino acids: CASSLAPPRGSSYNSPLHF. In DNA form, the CDR3 reads TGTGCCAGCAGTTTAGCCCCCCCCAGGGGGAGCTCCTATAATTCACCCCTCCACTTT. The genes are TRBV28 and TRBJ1-6; 7 positions match TRBD1. Germline V gene lookup returns CDR1 MDHEN and CDR2 SYDVKM. This CDR3 has 19 residues. The trim removed 2 bases at V and 0 bases at J, leaving 10 bases unmatched.

This clonotype was seen repeatedly, ten times or more. The gene calls are TRBV7-2 and TRBJ2-5; D is unclear. From germline, CDR1 is SGHTA and CDR2 FQGNSA. CDR3 length equals 13 residues. V lost 5 bases and J 5 bases, leaving 12 bases between the germline ends. This CDR3 is CASSPSVRETQYF. The CDR3, as DNA: TGTGCCAGCAGCCCCTCAGTGAGGGAGACCCAGTACTTC.